These 17 T cell receptor beta chains were all obtained from the same sample, sequenced in a study of response to subunit inactivated influenza vaccine. Via MiXCR, TCRdb re-called the RT-PCR reads, giving one row per CDR3 protein. The table lists 630,000 or so distinct CDR3 sequences, more than 15% of them singletons. The input for sequencing was PBMCs from blood, taken 12 days after vaccination. The source is a man aged 50-59 years who received an inactivated influenza vaccine.

The V and J genes are TRBV10-3 and TRBJ1-1, with TRBD1 as a possible D gene (5 bases). V lost 2 bases, J lost 4 bases, and 11 bases lay in between. The CDR3 has 14 residues. CDR1 is ENHRY, CDR2 SYGVKD, per germline. The CDR3 region is CAISEAGWGTEAFF. The CDR3 DNA sequence: TGTGCCATCAGTGAGGCAGGGTGGGGCACTGAAGCTTTCTTT.

CDR3 DNA sequence: TGCGCCAGCAGCTTGGCTGCGACACCTCTGGAGCAGTACTTC. This sequence encodes CASSLAATPLEQYF. The genes are TRBV5-1 and TRBJ2-7, with D unclear. CDR1 is SGHRS, CDR2 YFSETQ, per germline. CDR3 size: 14 residues. V gave up 0 bases and J gave up 7 bases, with 14 bases separating them.

At least ten counts were recorded for this clonotype. V is TRBV20-1 and J is TRBJ2-1; 10 bases fit TRBD2. The CDR3 spans 15 residues. Per the germline V gene, CDR1 is DFQATT and CDR2 is SNEGSKA (reference sequence). The junction had 7 bases not matched to a gene; V was cut back by 3 bases and J by 5 bases. The CDR3 reads CSASPTSGMHNEQFF. CDR3 coding DNA: TGCAGTGCTAGCCCTACTAGCGGGATGCACAATGAGCAGTTCTTC.

This clonotype was seen once. The chain has TRBV20-1 and TRBJ2-1; D is undetermined. Deletions cut 5 bases from V and 0 bases from J, with 11 bases between. Germline V gene lookup returns CDR1 DFQATT and CDR2 SNEGSKA (reference sequence). The CDR3 sequence is 14 residues long. CDR3 region: CSAQHLSSYNEQFF. The CDR3 coding sequence is TGCAGTGCTCAGCACTTGAGCTCCTACAATGAGCAGTTCTTC.

This chain joins TRBV4-1 and TRBJ2-5, with TRBD2 identical over 8 bases. In germline, CDR1 is MGHRA, CDR2 YSYEKL. The V segment lost 1 base and the J segment 3 bases; nucleotides outside the gene matches: 7. The CDR3 is 16 residues long. The CDR3 reads CASSQARGGREETQYF. The CDR3 DNA follows: TGCGCCAGCAGCCAAGCTCGGGGGGGGCGAGAAGAGACCCAGTACTTC.

This clonotype was observed at least ten times. The chain carries TRBV27 and TRBJ2-1; 8 bases are shared with TRBD2. CDR1 MNHEY and CDR2 SMNVEV come from the germline V gene (reference sequence). V was clipped by 0 bases and J by 6 bases; unmatched bases: 7. The CDR3 consists of 16 residues. This CDR3 reads CASSLSTGRAANEQFF. CDR3 bases: TGTGCCAGCAGTTTATCTACCGGGAGGGCGGCCAATGAGCAGTTCTTC.

This clonotype was seen more than once but under ten times. The chain uses TRBV29-1 and TRBJ2-2; TRBD1 agrees at 8 bases. Germline assignment: CDR1 SQVTM and CDR2 ANQGSEA. The CDR3 consists of 15 residues. The ends lost 7 bases at V and 4 bases at J; junction bases unmatched: 11. CDR3 sequence (DNA): TGCAGCGCCAAGGGCGGGACAGGCCTCACCGGGGAGCTGTTTTTT. Protein sequence: CSAKGGTGLTGELFF.

The table lists this clonotype with many counts. The chain couples TRBV7-8 to TRBJ2-3; 13 bases map to TRBD2. Trimming removed 3 bases from V and 6 bases from J; junction bases left unmatched: 3. CDR1 SGHVS and CDR2 FQNEAQ come from the germline V gene. The CDR3 runs 15 residues. For the CDR3, the DNA is TGTGCCAGCAGCTTGGGGACTAGCGGGAAGGATACGCAGTATTTT. Residues: CASSLGTSGKDTQYF.

This chain links TRBV4-1 with TRBJ2-2; TRBD2 might be the D (5 bases). The CDR3 is made up of 18 amino acids. In germline, CDR1 is MGHRA, CDR2 YSYEKL. Trimming removed 4 bases from V and 1 base from J, with 19 bases in between. The CDR3 loop is CASSPLRGRAENTGELFF. CDR3 coding DNA: TGCGCCAGCAGCCCCCTAAGAGGTCGAGCGGAGAACACCGGGGAGCTGTTTTTT.

This chain links TRBV11-2 with TRBJ2-1; 13 bases are a match to TRBD2. The CDR3 extends over 15 amino acids. V trimming: 5 bases; J trimming: 7 bases; junction bases outside the gene matches: 5. CDR1 and CDR2 (germline): SGHAT, FQNNGV. The CDR3 region is CASSPGLAGRNEQFF. CDR3 DNA: TGTGCCAGCAGCCCGGGACTAGCGGGGAGGAATGAGCAGTTCTTC.

This clonotype was seen a few times. The V call is TRBV6-1, the J call TRBJ2-3; D gene uncertain. Germline V lookup: CDR1 MNHNS, CDR2 SASEGT. With 8 bases removed from V and 7 bases from J, the gap between germline ends came to 10 bases. The CDR3 runs to 11 residues. The CDR3 spells CASPAEYTQYF. In DNA form, the CDR3 reads TGTGCCAGCCCAGCAGAGTATACGCAGTATTTT.

This clonotype turned up a few times. The rearrangement uses TRBV6-5 and TRBJ2-7; TRBD1 agrees at 7 bases. CDR3 length: 16 residues. The V and J ends lost 0 bases and 4 bases, in that order; junction bases with no gene match: 9. The V gene's germline CDR1 is MNHEY and CDR2 SVGAGI. The CDR3 loop reads CASSYSFQGVGYEQYF. CDR3 coding DNA: TGTGCCAGCAGTTACTCTTTTCAGGGGGTTGGATACGAGCAGTACTTC.

The V call is TRBV27, the J call TRBJ1-3; no firm D call. Germline loops: CDR1 MNHEY, CDR2 SMNVEV (reference sequence). This CDR3 is built from 14 residues. V was clipped by 0 bases and J by 0 bases, with 3 bases between them. The chain's CDR3 is CASSLSFSGNTIYF. The CDR3 DNA reads TGTGCCAGCAGTTTATCATTCTCTGGAAACACCATATATTTT.

The chain recombines TRBV24-1 with TRBJ2-3, with D perhaps matching TRBD1 or TRBD2 (5 bases each). The CDR3 is 15 residues long. The germline CDR1 and CDR2 sequences are KGHDR and SFDVKD. The V end was cut by 4 bases, the J end by 5 bases, with 15 bases between. The CDR3 bases are TGTGCCACCAGTGACCCGACGGGACCGGGAGATACGCAGTATTTT. It encodes CATSDPTGPGDTQYF.

This clonotype was recorded once. The V gene is TRBV6-5, the J gene TRBJ1-1; maybe TRBD1 (5 bases). Germline V gene lookup returns CDR1 MNHEY and CDR2 SVGAGI. The CDR3 length is 12 residues. Trimming pared 8 bases from V and 11 bases from J, leaving 18 bases between. The CDR3 sequence: CASFRAGGRAFF. The CDR3 DNA reads TGTGCCAGCTTCAGGGCAGGCGGGCGGGCTTTCTTT.

The J gene is TRBJ2-1, the V gene TRBV7-2; TRBD1 or TRBD2 may be the D gene (6 bases each). This CDR3 comprises 10 residues. Germline V CDR1 and CDR2: SGHTA, FQGNSA. The V end was cut by 8 bases, the J end by 10 bases, with 9 bases between. The CDR3 is CASGGTEQFF. The DNA of the CDR3 is TGTGCCAGCGGGGGGACAGAGCAGTTCTTC.

The chain uses TRBV5-1 and TRBJ1-1; TRBD1 aligns across 7 bases. Trimming cost V 5 bases and J 6 bases; bases outside gene matches: 10. The CDR3 runs to 14 residues. The V gene's germline CDR1 is SGHRS and CDR2 YFSETQ. The CDR3 DNA sequence: TGCGCCAGCAGAGAGAGACAGGGTACTTCTGAAGCTTTCTTT. Its protein product is CASRERQGTSEAFF.